The following is a TCR beta chain sequence with its context. Amplification targeted TCR beta CDR3 regions from RNA transcripts. The study used the HTBI primer set for a first-round RT-PCR of the TCR CDR3. TCRdb re-analysed the multiplex PCR reads in MiXCR, keeping a single row per CDR3 protein. The repertoire includes around 720,000 distinct CDR3 sequences, about a third of them detected once, and around 30% sits in the top ten. This entry belongs to a study of T cells in Graves' hyperthyroidism and ophthalmopathy. This CDR3 spans 13 amino acids. Trimming shortened V by 3 bases and J by 3 bases, and 11 bases separated the two germline ends. The germline CDR1 and CDR2 sequences are DFQATT and SNEGSKA (reference sequence).

Sequencing was done on a sample of blood. The receptor comes from a woman in her 40s with Graves' hyperthyroidism. The chain employs TRBV20-1 and TRBJ1-1; TRBD1 might be the D (5 bases). The CDR3 DNA sequence: TGCAGTGCTAGCCTCGGGGGAGACACTGAAGCTTTCTTT. It translates to CSASLGGDTEAFF.